This T cell receptor beta chain was sequenced in a study of T cell responses to AZD1222 COVID-19 vaccine. Generated by immunoSEQ multiplex PCR, the TCRdb table keeps only in-frame clones and is missing some. This table has over 90,000 clones, around 87% appearing once. The specimen comprised peripheral blood, sampled 28 days after the second AZD1222 dose. The source is an adult who received the AZD1222 COVID-19 vaccine.

The CDR3 DNA is TGTGCCAGCAGTGAAGGAGGGCTGAGCTCCTACAATGAGCAGTTCTTC. Translated: CASSEGGLSSYNEQFF. The chain has TRBV6-1 and TRBJ2-1; weak D call: TRBD2 (5 bases). V lost 1 base and J lost 0, with 10 bases in between. Looked up from germline, CDR1 is MNHNS and CDR2 is SASEGT. CDR3 length: 16 residues.